This T cell receptor (beta chain) was sequenced during a study of molecular identifiers for immune sequencing clone quantification. Study observations and caveats: Over 99% of CMV-specific effector molecules, but under 1% of naive ones, were in clones above 20 copies.

TCRdb ran MiXCR on the PCR reads and lists one entry per CDR3 protein. The table records about 640,000 distinct CDR3 sequences, roughly 21% of them present only once. Every naive CD8 library was made from between about 17,000 and 1,100,000 sorted cells with 10%, 30% or 50% RNA. The J segment lost 3 bases and the V segment lost 4 bases, leaving 9 bases of the junction unmatched. This CDR3 region has 15 residues. Germline lookup yields CDR1 SGDLS and CDR2 YYNGEE. This clonotype was counted ten times or more. The antigen is not known. V and J are TRBV9 and TRBJ1-2, with 7 nucleotides matching TRBD1. This TCR was recovered from a human donor in good health. Some libraries in this study had Jurkat cell RNA spiked in. The specimen sequenced was naive CD8+ T cells from blood, with Jurkat cell RNA spiked in. Subset given: FACS-sorted CD8+CD4-CCR7+CD45RA+ naive T cells. The CDR3 region is CASSLNRGHDYGYTF. For the CDR3, the DNA is TGTGCCAGCAGCTTAAACAGGGGACACGACTATGGCTACACCTTC.